The source of this T cell receptor (beta chain) is a study of radiotherapy plus CTLA-4 blockade in lung cancer. Study-wide results and limits: After radiotherapy and ipilimumab, tumor-derived clones expanded in peripheral blood.

In germline, CDR1 is SGHVS, CDR2 FQNEAQ. Trimming cost V 0 bases and J 6 bases, with 8 bases left between them. This CDR3 is 13 amino acids long. This clone is classed as medium-sized. Its cognate antigen is unknown. Data came from immunoSEQ multiplex PCR; TCRdb stores just in-frame clones and leaves some out. Of roughly 50,000 clones in the sample, roughly four fifths were seen once. Sequenced here: peripheral blood, sampled from a patient treated with radiotherapy plus ipilimumab. This sequence was found in a human donor with non-small cell lung cancer whose response to radiotherapy plus ipilimumab could not be evaluated. The J gene is TRBJ1-2, the V gene TRBV7-8; D is ambiguous. The CDR3: CASSLARADGYTF. The CDR3 bases are TGTGCCAGCAGCTTAGCGCGGGCAGATGGCTACACCTTC. Variable domain in full (rest from reference TRBV7-8 and TRBJ1-2): GAGVSQSPRYKVAKRGQDVALRCDPISGHVSLFWYQQALGQGPEFLTYFQNEAQLDKSGLPSDRFFAERPEGSVSTLKIQRTQQEDSAVYLCASSLARADGYTFGSGTRLTVV.